This T cell receptor (beta chain) emerged from a study of blood T cell repertoires in COVID-19 (dated by TCRdb to 2019 to 2021). In terms of the full investigation: Samples from collaborators originated in the United States, Italy and Spain and spanned both the acute and convalescent phases of COVID-19. The prospective study material was composed of cDNA or gDNA derived from T cells, B-cell-depleted T cells, or PBMCs. The dataset comprised deeply sampled blood TCRbeta repertoires from subjects exposed to, actively infected with, or recovered from COVID-19. The repertoires were released in a freely available public database intended as a resource for research on the immune response to SARS-CoV-2. The samples were drawn from two sources: the first 160 participants of the ongoing ImmuneRACE study, and over 950 subjects contributed by 6 global collaborators. The sample metadata nearly always contained a de-identified subject ID, COVID-19 status, age in years and sex. HLA class I and class II types, where available, came from metadata supplied by the sample provider rather than from assay-based typing. General findings and caveats noted by the study authors: How much clinical and demographic metadata was included differed by source and by participant, and the metadata was provided uncurated.

The collaborating institutions used their own protocols to collect whole blood in K2EDTA tubes. For TCRbeta analysis, collaborators shipped samples as frozen whole blood, isolated PBMCs, or DNA extracted from either of those sample types. TCRbeta CDR3 regions were amplified from genomic DNA using the immunoSEQ Assay, a bias-controlled multiplex PCR. The original methods were these. Nucleated cell counts per sample were estimated from amplification of reference gene primers within the assay. Sequence reads were collapsed and filtered to measure the absolute abundance of every unique TCRbeta CDR3 rearrangement. Productive Simpson clonality was computed per sample as the square root of Simpson's diversity index over productive rearrangements. In TCRdb, the immuneACCESS table is reduced to in-frame sequences with V and J assigned. These tables do not hold every clone; where another copy was compared, an unresolved V gene accounts for under half, and the others remain unexplained. V and J calls plus clone size are reproduced from that table; the DNA served to infer D and trimming. In all, the sample holds under 250,000 clones, and roughly 84% of those were seen once. The ten largest make up less than 2.5% of the sample.

On this clone itself: Its antigen remains undetermined. No base quality values were provided; no much bigger clone lies one nucleotide off.

CDR3 length: 13 amino acids, cysteine to phenylalanine. CDR3 DNA is the only sequence kept; it has 39 bases, read in frame from the first base. CDR1 and CDR2 (SGHRS, YFSETQ) derive from the germline V gene. V and J lose 0 bases and 3 bases, and a span of 7 bases separates them. In this chain, TRBV5-1 is recombined with TRBJ2-7; the D gene is not confidently resolved. This receptor was identified in a woman aged 60 to 75 with acute or convalescent COVID-19. Sequences were obtained from peripheral blood. The CDR3 corresponds to CASSLGGDYEQYF. The DNA reads TGCGCCAGCAGCTTGGGTGGAGACTACGAGCAGTACTTC.